Below, 2 T cell receptor beta chains from the same sample are listed, as sequenced in a study of blood T cell repertoires in COVID-19 (dated by TCRdb to 2019 to 2021). Library creation used the immunoSEQ multiplex PCR assay. In TCRdb, the immuneACCESS table is reduced to in-frame sequences with V and J assigned. These tables do not hold every clone; where another copy was compared, an unresolved V gene accounts for under half, and the others remain unexplained. This sample holds around 420,000 clones; roughly 86% were observed only once. Approximately 2.1% of the sample is in the top ten clones. The source material was PBMCs or T cells enriched from blood (not recorded which). Receptor source: a woman in her thirties or forties with acute COVID-19.

This chain connects TRBV27 to TRBJ2-5, with D possibly matching TRBD1 (6 bases). This CDR3 is 15 amino acids long. Germline values: CDR1 MNHEY, CDR2 SMNVEV (reference sequence). Trimming pared 10 bases from V and 0 bases from J, leaving 18 bases between. CDR3 protein: CATRPEWDNQETQYF. CDR3 nucleotide sequence: TGTGCCACTAGACCTGAATGGGACAACCAAGAGACCCAGTACTTC.

The chain employs TRBV11-2 and TRBJ2-5; D unresolved. Germline V lookup: CDR1 SGHAT, CDR2 FQNNGV. Deletions cut 5 bases from V and 5 bases from J, with 9 bases between. This CDR3 spans 12 amino acids. CDR3 region: CASSPTVETQYF. The CDR3, as DNA: TGTGCCAGCAGCCCAACGGTGGAGACCCAGTACTTC. The variable domain in full, with the rest retrieved from reference TRBV11-2 and TRBJ2-5, is EAGVAQSPRYKIIEKRQSVAFWCNPISGHATLYWYQQILGQGPKLLIQFQNNGVVDDSQLPKDRFSAERLKGVDSTLKIQPAKLEDSAVYLCASSPTVETQYFGPGTRLLVL.